The 29 T cell receptor beta chains below all came from one sample that was sequenced in a study of shared clonotypes between healthy human individuals. Sequencing was performed with immunoSEQ multiplex PCR; in TCRdb, only in-frame clones are kept and a portion is missing. This sample has 1.5 million to 1.9 million clones, with 95% to 99% found just once. Sample: naive CD4+ T cells sorted from blood. Documented subset: CD45RA+ positively selected. These receptor sequences come from a man aged 30-40 years in good health.

The gene calls are TRBV27 and TRBJ2-7, with 12 nucleotides matching TRBD1. Trimming at V came to 6 bases and at J to 5 bases, leaving 5 bases not matched to a gene. The CDR3 runs 14 residues. Looked up from germline, CDR1 is MNHEY and CDR2 is SMNVEV (reference sequence). The CDR3 is CASRPGQGAHEQYF. The CDR3 coding sequence is TGTGCCAGCAGACCGGGACAGGGGGCTCACGAGCAGTACTTC.

V and J are TRBV11-2 and TRBJ2-7; TRBD2 agrees at 7 bases. With V trimmed by 1 base and J by 3 bases, 3 bases remained unmatched. CDR3 length: 14 amino acids. The germline gives CDR1 SGHAT, CDR2 FQNNGV. As DNA, the CDR3 is TGTGCCAGCAGCTTAGGAGGGAGGGTCTACGAGCAGTACTTC. It is translated as CASSLGGRVYEQYF.

The chain couples TRBV5-4 to TRBJ2-7; 13 nucleotides align to TRBD2. The CDR3 runs 16 residues. V shed 0 bases and J 3 bases; nucleotides not matched to a gene: 3. CDR1 is SGHNT and CDR2 is YYREEE in the germline V gene (reference sequence). DNA for the CDR3: TGTGCCAGCAGCTTGGGTCGGACTAGCGGGAGCTACGAGCAGTACTTC. It encodes CASSLGRTSGSYEQYF.

The chain employs TRBV19 and TRBJ2-7; D not certain. Trimming left V 5 bases short and J 0 bases short, with 11 bases between. Looked up from germline, CDR1 is LNHDA and CDR2 is SQIVND (reference sequence). The CDR3 is 14 residues long. CDR3 region: CASSPTRSSYEQYF. The DNA of the CDR3 is TGTGCCAGTAGTCCGACAAGGAGCTCCTACGAGCAGTACTTC.

The chain uses TRBV27 and TRBJ1-1, with 8 nucleotides matching TRBD1. J lost 0 bases, V lost 5 bases, and 5 bases had no gene match. The CDR3 extends over 15 amino acids. In germline, CDR1 is MNHEY, CDR2 SMNVEV (reference sequence). CDR3 residues: CASSLGQGLNTEAFF. The CDR3 DNA reads TGTGCCAGCAGTCTAGGACAGGGACTGAACACTGAAGCTTTCTTT.

This chain joins TRBV12-2 and TRBJ2-1. TRBV12-2 is listed as a pseudogene. The CDR3 spans 15 residues. CDR3 residues: CASRPPWSPGQCQFF. The CDR3, as DNA: TGTGCAAGTCGCCCTCCGTGGAGCCCGGGGCAATGCCAGTTCTTC.

V gene TRBV15 combines with J gene TRBJ1-1, with a weak D call TRBD1 (5 bases). Trimming took 8 bases from V and 8 from J, leaving 21 bases between them. The CDR3 runs 14 residues. Germline lookup yields CDR1 LNHNV and CDR2 YYDKDF (reference sequence). The CDR3 coding sequence is TGTGCCACCGCGGGGGGGAGTGTAGTTTCAGAAGCTTTCTTT. Encoded protein: CATAGGSVVSEAFF.

This chain connects TRBV6-5 to TRBJ2-3; TRBD2 aligns across 10 bases. The germline V gene has CDR1 MNHEY and CDR2 SVGAGI. J was trimmed by 4 bases and V by 3 bases; bases with no gene match: 4. The CDR3 has 15 residues. CDR3 loop: CASSYTSGNPDTQYF. The CDR3, as DNA: TGTGCCAGCAGTTATACTAGCGGGAATCCAGATACGCAGTATTTT.

J is TRBJ1-1 and V is TRBV6-1; TRBD1 is a possible D gene (6 bases). The V end lost 9 bases, the J end lost 3 bases, and 14 bases lay between the germline ends. The CDR3 runs to 13 residues. CDR1 and CDR2 from the germline V gene are MNHNS and SASEGT. The CDR3 DNA is TGTGCCAGTACAGGGTTGGTGGACACTGAAGCTTTCTTT. Translated, it gives CASTGLVDTEAFF.

The rearrangement uses TRBV19 and TRBJ2-3; 7 bases map to TRBD2. Germline V CDR1 and CDR2: LNHDA, SQIVND (reference sequence). The CDR3 is 20 residues long. V was pared by 4 bases and J by 0 bases, with 19 bases of the junction left unmatched. DNA for the CDR3: TGTGCCAGTAGTACCCCGACACCCCGGACGGGGGAGGGGAGCACAGATACGCAGTATTTT. Its translation: CASSTPTPRTGEGSTDTQYF.

The chain uses TRBV18 and TRBJ2-2; TRBD2 aligns across 11 bases. The germline V gene has CDR1 KGHSH and CDR2 LQKENI. Trimming at V came to 1 base and at J to 7 bases, leaving 11 bases not matched to a gene. The CDR3 consists of 18 residues. The CDR3 DNA is TGTGCCAGCTCACCACTCGATGTTAGCGGGAGGGCGTTCGGGGAGCTGTTTTTT. Translated: CASSPLDVSGRAFGELFF.

The chain uses TRBV27 and TRBJ2-7, with 9 nucleotides matching TRBD1. V gave up 6 bases and J gave up 4 bases; unmatched junction bases: 16. CDR1 and CDR2 (germline): MNHEY, SMNVEV (reference sequence). This CDR3 region has 17 residues. CDR3 DNA: TGTGCCAGCAGCAAAACGAGCCCCCGGGACAGGGAATACGAGCAGTACTTC. Translating it yields CASSKTSPRDREYEQYF.

The CDR3 DNA reads TGTGCCAGCAGCTTCACAGGGGGATCGGATCAGCCCCAGCATTTT. Amino acid sequence: CASSFTGGSDQPQHF. The rearrangement links TRBV7-9 to TRBJ1-5, with 8 nucleotides matching TRBD1. Trimming cost V 3 bases and J 5 bases; bases outside gene matches: 6. Germline V gene sequence: CDR1 SEHNR, CDR2 FQNEAQ (reference sequence). This CDR3 has 15 residues.

The chain links TRBV6-5 to TRBJ1-4; 11 nucleotides match TRBD1. Germline CDR1 reads MNHEY; CDR2 reads SVGAGI. This CDR3 is 14 amino acids long. J lost 8 bases, V lost 6 bases, and 5 bases had no gene match. The CDR3, as DNA: TGTGCCAGCAGGCCCGGGACAGGGGGGGAAAAACTGTTTTTT. This translates into CASRPGTGGEKLFF.

The chain joins TRBV7-6 to TRBJ2-7; 7 bases line up with TRBD1. Germline-derived CDR1 and CDR2 are SGHVS and FNYEAQ. The CDR3 extends over 16 amino acids. J lost 5 bases, V lost 2 bases, and 12 bases had no gene match. The CDR3: CASSLQTGLKANEQYF. As DNA, the CDR3 is TGTGCCAGCAGCTTACAGACAGGGTTAAAGGCGAACGAGCAGTACTTC.

This chain links TRBV9 with TRBJ1-2; maybe TRBD1 (6 bases). V dropped 0 bases and J dropped 2 bases, with 8 bases sitting between them. The CDR3 totals 14 residues. The V gene's germline CDR1 is SGDLS and CDR2 YYNGEE. The CDR3 nucleotides are TGTGCCAGCAGCGTAGAACAGGGCAACTATGGCTACACCTTC. Translation gives CASSVEQGNYGYTF.

CDR3 residues: CASSPSRPGNQDTQYF. The CDR3 DNA reads TGTGCCAGCTCACCCTCGCGCCCCGGCAACCAAGATACGCAGTATTTT. The chain uses TRBV18 and TRBJ2-3; D ambiguous. This CDR3 is built from 16 residues. V gave up 3 bases and J gave up 5 bases, with 18 bases separating them. Germline V gene lookup returns CDR1 KGHSH and CDR2 LQKENI. The full variable domain, with the rest looked up from reference TRBV18 and TRBJ2-3, is NAGVMQNPRHLVRRRGQEARLRCSPMKGHSHVYWYRQLPEEGLKFMVYLQKENIIDESGMPKERFSAEFPKEGPSILRIQQVVRGDSAAYFCASSPSRPGNQDTQYFGPGTRLTVL.

The chain joins TRBV7-2 to TRBJ1-2, with D uncertain. The CDR3 contains 15 residues. Looked up from germline, CDR1 is SGHTA and CDR2 is FQGNSA. The ends were cut back, 1 base at V and 8 bases at J, with 17 bases in the middle. The CDR3, as DNA: TGTGCCAGCAGCTTAGGTCCCCGGGCGCCGGCGGGCTACACCTTC. Residues: CASSLGPRAPAGYTF.

This clone has a single count. The sample has other DNA sequences that encode this CDR3 too. V gene TRBV7-6 combines with J gene TRBJ2-5; TRBD1 matches at 11 bases. Losses at the gene ends were 3 bases for V and 4 bases for J; bases not matched to a gene: 1. CDR3 length: 14 residues. Per germline, CDR1 SGHVS and CDR2 FNYEAQ. CDR3 protein: CASSLGTGGETQYF. The CDR3 DNA is TGTGCCAGCAGCTTGGGGACAGGGGGAGAGACCCAGTACTTC.

The genes are TRBV7-2 and TRBJ2-5; possibly TRBD2 for D (5 bases). The CDR3 has 15 residues. V dropped 8 bases and J dropped 1 base, with 17 bases sitting between them. Germline CDR1 SGHTA, CDR2 FQGNSA. As DNA, the CDR3 is TGTGCCAGCGGCCTCGACCCGGGATCCCAAGAGACCCAGTACTTC. Protein: CASGLDPGSQETQYF.

The chain combines TRBV5-4 with TRBJ2-2, with D maybe TRBD2 (5 bases). Germline V CDR1 and CDR2: SGHNT, YYREEE (reference sequence). This CDR3 contains 16 residues. V lost 4 bases and J 5 bases, leaving 18 bases between the germline ends. The CDR3 bases are TGTGCCAGCAGCCAGGATCAGCGAGGGTCTACCGGGGAGCTGTTTTTT. Translating gives CASSQDQRGSTGELFF. Looking up the rest from reference TRBV5-4 and TRBJ2-2 gives the full variable domain: ETGVTQSPTHLIKTRGQQVTLRCSSQSGHNTVSWYQQALGQGPQFIFQYYREEENGRGNFPPRFSGLQFPNYSSELNVNALELDDSALYLCASSQDQRGSTGELFFGEGSRLTVL.

V and J are TRBV7-9 and TRBJ1-2; a possible D gene is TRBD1 (6 bases). CDR1 is SEHNR and CDR2 is FQNEAQ in the germline V gene (reference sequence). This CDR3 region has 13 residues. The V and J ends lost 4 bases and 8 bases respectively, with 14 bases between them. CDR3 loop: CASSSLGGMGYTF. CDR3 nucleotide sequence: TGTGCCAGCAGCTCCCTTGGGGGCATGGGCTACACCTTC. Using reference TRBV7-9 and TRBJ1-2 for the parts outside the CDR3, the full variable domain is DTGVSQNPRHKITKRGQNVTFRCDPISEHNRLYWYRQTLGQGPEFLTYFQNEAQLEKSRLLSDRFSAERPKGSFSTLEIQRTEQGDSAMYLCASSSLGGMGYTFGSGTRLTVV.

The V gene is TRBV7-3, the J gene TRBJ2-1; no clear D gene. V was clipped by 1 base and J by 1 base, with 8 bases between them. CDR1 and CDR2 (germline): SGHTA, FQGTGA. The CDR3 consists of 15 residues. The CDR3 is CASSLNRPSYNEQFF. The CDR3 nucleotides read TGTGCCAGCAGCTTAAACCGGCCGTCCTACAATGAGCAGTTCTTC.

The CDR3 region has the DNA TGTGCCAGCAACGAGCGTGGCGCTGGCTACACCTTC. It yields the protein CASNERGAGYTF. The chain has TRBV28 and TRBJ1-2; D gene unclear. Trimming took off 7 bases at V and 7 bases at J, with 13 bases between the two ends. Germline-derived CDR1 and CDR2 are MDHEN and SYDVKM. This CDR3 has 12 amino acids.

The J gene is TRBJ2-7, the V gene TRBV11-2; 10 nucleotides line up with TRBD2. Germline CDR1 reads SGHAT; CDR2 reads FQNNGV. With 1 base clipped from V and 1 base from J, the junction kept 10 bases outside the gene matches. The CDR3 length is 18 residues. The CDR3 region has the DNA TGTGCCAGCAGCTTAGGGGGCTCGCCTAGCGGGAGTTCCTACGAGCAGTACTTC. Translating it yields CASSLGGSPSGSSYEQYF.

The CDR3 DNA is TGCGCCAGCAGCTCGGGGACTAGCCGGACAGATACGCAGTATTTT. As protein: CASSSGTSRTDTQYF. The chain recombines TRBV5-1 with TRBJ2-3; TRBD2 aligns across 9 bases. The CDR3 has 15 residues. The germline gives CDR1 SGHRS, CDR2 YFSETQ. Trimming at V came to 3 bases and at J to 3 bases, leaving 5 bases not matched to a gene.

The chain couples TRBV2 to TRBJ1-4; D is unclear. The V end was cut by 5 bases, the J end by 1 base, with 8 bases between. The CDR3 spans 14 residues. CDR1 and CDR2 from the germline V gene are SNHLY and FYNNEI. CDR3 in amino acids: CASSFGKTNEKLFF. The CDR3 bases are TGTGCCAGCAGTTTTGGGAAAACTAATGAAAAACTGTTTTTT. The full variable domain, completed using reference TRBV2 and TRBJ1-4, is EPEVTQTPSHQVTQMGQEVILRCVPISNHLYFYWYRQILGQKVEFLVSFYNNEISEKSEIFDDQFSVERPDGSNFTLKIRSTKLEDSAMYFCASSFGKTNEKLFFGSGTQLSVL.

The chain combines TRBV5-4 with TRBJ2-1, with D unresolved. The CDR3 consists of 15 residues. CDR1 is SGHNT and CDR2 is YYREEE in the germline V gene (reference sequence). The V gene lost 4 bases and the J gene lost 1 base, with 12 bases spanning the gap. CDR3: CASSPMPLSYNEQFF. The CDR3 nucleotides are TGTGCCAGCAGCCCTATGCCTCTTTCCTACAATGAGCAGTTCTTC. Using reference TRBV5-4 and TRBJ2-1 for the parts outside the CDR3, the full variable domain is ETGVTQSPTHLIKTRGQQVTLRCSSQSGHNTVSWYQQALGQGPQFIFQYYREEENGRGNFPPRFSGLQFPNYSSELNVNALELDDSALYLCASSPMPLSYNEQFFGPGTRLTVL.

This clone showed up just once. The genes are TRBV7-9 and TRBJ1-5; no firm D call. There are 18 residues in the CDR3. Germline loops: CDR1 SEHNR, CDR2 FQNEAQ (reference sequence). Trimming removed 1 base from V and 2 bases from J, with 18 bases in between. CDR3 DNA sequence: TGTGCCAGCAGCTTAGGCCGTGATGCGGCAAGGGGCAATCAGCCCCAGCATTTT. It codes for CASSLGRDAARGNQPQHF.